The sequence of this T cell receptor (beta chain) was determined in a study of Ad26.COV2.S vaccination and SARS-CoV-2 variants. At the level of the study: Ad26.COV2.S was injected intramuscularly once or twice, 56 days apart.

The trim removed 1 base at V and 6 bases at J, leaving 10 bases unmatched. Germline CDR1 MGHRA, CDR2 YSYEKL. The CDR3 runs 17 residues. The treatment is: around 19 received Ad26.COV2.S at low or high dose, single or two shots; 5 received placebo; per-sample allocation not given. Each sample was drawn 63 days after the first injection (of vaccine or placebo). The protocol was immunoSEQ multiplex PCR, while the TCRdb copy is restricted to in-frame clones and leaves out a portion. Here the sample spans 400,000 to 500,000 clones, approximately 88% being singletons. General study findings and limits: The breadth of spike-specific CD8+ and CD4+ T cell responses after vaccination was reportedly substantial. Participants in the vaccine arm had higher spike-specific TCR breadth; placebo recipients had lower. Across vaccine and placebo recipients, the breadth of non-spike TCRs was similar.

Of note for this clone: Its target is unknown.

The sample in question was peripheral blood, obtained in a trial of Ad26.COV2.S vaccine versus placebo. The TCR originated in a person between 18 and 59 years old who received the Ad26.COV2.S COVID-19 vaccine or a placebo. The V call is TRBV4-1, the J call TRBJ2-1, with TRBD1 matching over 9 bases. Here the CDR3 DNA reads TGCGCCAGCAGCCAAGGCACCGGGACAGGGTACGTCAATGAGCAGTTCTTC. Protein product: CASSQGTGTGYVNEQFF.